The TCR beta chain described here comes from a study of T cells in Graves' hyperthyroidism and ophthalmopathy. Study summary: It was at initial diagnosis, before any treatment, that peripheral blood was collected.

The sample holds many counts of this clonotype. Its matching antigen is unknown. RNA transcripts yielded amplified TCR beta CDR3 regions. The HTBI set primed first-round TCR CDR3 RT-PCR. One entry per CDR3 protein results from TCRdb running MiXCR on the multiplex PCR reads. Of about 350,000 distinct CDR3 sequences in the sample, 12% to 15% were seen once. General observations from the study: Blood also contained most expanded thyroid clonotypes above 0.001.

The trim removed 5 bases at V and 4 bases at J, leaving 2 bases unmatched. Per germline, CDR1 SGHAT and CDR2 FQNNGV. This CDR3 is built from 14 residues. Patients showing uncontrolled infection, other autoimmune disease, pregnancy or lactation were ineligible. The sample consisted of blood. The receptor was isolated from a woman between 40 and 50 years old with Graves' ophthalmopathy. The V and J genes are TRBV11-2 and TRBJ2-2, with 9 bases aligning to TRBD1. This CDR3 reads CASSETGGTGELFF. For the CDR3, the DNA is TGTGCCAGCAGCGAGACAGGGGGCACCGGGGAGCTGTTTTTT.